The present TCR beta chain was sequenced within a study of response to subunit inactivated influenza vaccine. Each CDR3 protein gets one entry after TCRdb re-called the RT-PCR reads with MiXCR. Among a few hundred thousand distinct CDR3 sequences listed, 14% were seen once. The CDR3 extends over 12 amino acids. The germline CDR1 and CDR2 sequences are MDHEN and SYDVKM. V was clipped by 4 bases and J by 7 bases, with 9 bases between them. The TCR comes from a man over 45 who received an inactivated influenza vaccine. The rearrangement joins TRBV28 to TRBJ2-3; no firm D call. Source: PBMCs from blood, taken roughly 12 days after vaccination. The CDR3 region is CASSSQRYTQYF. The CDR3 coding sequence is TGTGCCAGCAGTTCCCAGAGGTATACGCAGTATTTT.